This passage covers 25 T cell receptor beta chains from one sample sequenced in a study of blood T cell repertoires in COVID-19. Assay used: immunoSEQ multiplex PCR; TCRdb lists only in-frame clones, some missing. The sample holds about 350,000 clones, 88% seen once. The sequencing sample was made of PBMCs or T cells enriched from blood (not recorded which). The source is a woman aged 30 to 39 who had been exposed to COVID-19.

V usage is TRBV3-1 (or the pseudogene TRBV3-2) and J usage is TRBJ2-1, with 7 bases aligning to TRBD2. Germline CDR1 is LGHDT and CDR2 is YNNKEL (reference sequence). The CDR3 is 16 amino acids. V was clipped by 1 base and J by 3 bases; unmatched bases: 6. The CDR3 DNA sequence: TGTGCCAGCAGCCAAGGGGCTAGCGGCATCTACAATGAGCAGTTCTTC. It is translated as CASSQGASGIYNEQFF.

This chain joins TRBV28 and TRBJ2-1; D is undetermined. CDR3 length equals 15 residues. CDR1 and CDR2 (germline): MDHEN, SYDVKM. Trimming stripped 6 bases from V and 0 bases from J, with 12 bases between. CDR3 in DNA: TGTGCCAGCAGCCCCCCCCCAGGCTCCTACAATGAGCAGTTCTTC. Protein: CASSPPPGSYNEQFF.

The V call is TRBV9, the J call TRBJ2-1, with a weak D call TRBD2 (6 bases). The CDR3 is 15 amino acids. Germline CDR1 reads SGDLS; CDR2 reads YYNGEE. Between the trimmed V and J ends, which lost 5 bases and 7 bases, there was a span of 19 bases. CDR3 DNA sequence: TGTGCCAGCAGTGACCGGAGGGCCAGTAAAAATGAGCAGTTCTTC. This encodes CASSDRRASKNEQFF.

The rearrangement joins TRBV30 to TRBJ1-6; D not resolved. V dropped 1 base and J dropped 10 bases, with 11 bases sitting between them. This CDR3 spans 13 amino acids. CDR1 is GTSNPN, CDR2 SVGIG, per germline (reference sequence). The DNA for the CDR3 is TGTGCCTGGAGTGAAAGCCGCGGCTCACCCCTCCACTTT. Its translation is CAWSESRGSPLHF. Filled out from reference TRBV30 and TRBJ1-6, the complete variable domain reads SQTIHQWPATLVQPVGSPLSLECTVEGTSNPNLYWYRQAAGRGLQLLFYSVGIGQISSEVPQNLSASRPQDRQFILSSKKLLLSDSGFYLCAWSESRGSPLHFGNGTRLTVT.

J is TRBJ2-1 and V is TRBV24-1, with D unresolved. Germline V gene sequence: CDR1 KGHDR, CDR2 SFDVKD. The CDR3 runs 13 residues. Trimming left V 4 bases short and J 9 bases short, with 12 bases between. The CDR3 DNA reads TGTGCCACCAGTGACCCTCAGGTCCGTGAGCAGTTCTTC. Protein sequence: CATSDPQVREQFF.

CDR3 residues: CASSQVLVSYNEQFF. As DNA, the CDR3 is TGTGCCAGCAGCCAAGTGCTAGTGTCTTACAATGAGCAGTTCTTC. The V gene is TRBV3-1 (or the pseudogene TRBV3-2), the J gene TRBJ2-1; D gene uncertain. Trimming cost V 1 base and J 4 bases, with 11 bases left between them. CDR3 length: 15 residues. Germline assignment: CDR1 LGHDT and CDR2 YNNKEL (reference sequence).

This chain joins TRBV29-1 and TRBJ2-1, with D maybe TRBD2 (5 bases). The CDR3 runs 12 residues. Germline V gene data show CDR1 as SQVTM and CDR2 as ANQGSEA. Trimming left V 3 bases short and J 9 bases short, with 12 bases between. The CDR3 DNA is TGCAGCGTTGAGGGGATCCGGGGTGAGCAGTTCTTC. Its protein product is CSVEGIRGEQFF.

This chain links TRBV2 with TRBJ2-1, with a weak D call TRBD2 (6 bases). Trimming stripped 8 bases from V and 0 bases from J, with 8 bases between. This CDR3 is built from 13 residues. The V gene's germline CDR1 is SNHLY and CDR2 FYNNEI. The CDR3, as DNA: TGTGCCAGCCTCGGGAGCTCCTACAATGAGCAGTTCTTC. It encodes CASLGSSYNEQFF.

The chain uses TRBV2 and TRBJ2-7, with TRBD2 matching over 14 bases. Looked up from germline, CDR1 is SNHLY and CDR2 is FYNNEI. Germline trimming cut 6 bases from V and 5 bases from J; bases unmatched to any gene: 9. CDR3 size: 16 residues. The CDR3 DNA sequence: TGTGCCAGCAGGACCGGGACTAGCGGGAGCTTGGACGAGCAGTACTTC. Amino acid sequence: CASRTGTSGSLDEQYF.

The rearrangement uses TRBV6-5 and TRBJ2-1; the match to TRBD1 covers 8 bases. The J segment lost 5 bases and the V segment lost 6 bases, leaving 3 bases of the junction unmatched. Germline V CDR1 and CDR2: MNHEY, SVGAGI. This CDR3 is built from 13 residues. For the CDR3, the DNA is TGTGCCAGCAGGTCGACAGGGGACAATGAGCAGTTCTTC. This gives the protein CASRSTGDNEQFF.

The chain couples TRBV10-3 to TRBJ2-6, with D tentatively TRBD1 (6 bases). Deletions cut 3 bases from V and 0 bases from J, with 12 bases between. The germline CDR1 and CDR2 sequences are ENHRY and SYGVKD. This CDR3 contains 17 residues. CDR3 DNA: TGTGCCATCAGTGACTCTGGACAGAGCTCTGGGGCCAACGTCCTGACTTTC. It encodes CAISDSGQSSGANVLTF.

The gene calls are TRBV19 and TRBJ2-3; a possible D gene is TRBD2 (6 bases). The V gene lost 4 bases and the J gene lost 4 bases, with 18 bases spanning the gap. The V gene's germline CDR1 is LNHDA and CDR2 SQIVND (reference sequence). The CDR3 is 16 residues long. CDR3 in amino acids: CASSSRPGERADTQYF. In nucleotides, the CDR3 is TGTGCCAGTAGTAGCCGCCCGGGGGAGCGGGCAGATACGCAGTATTTT.

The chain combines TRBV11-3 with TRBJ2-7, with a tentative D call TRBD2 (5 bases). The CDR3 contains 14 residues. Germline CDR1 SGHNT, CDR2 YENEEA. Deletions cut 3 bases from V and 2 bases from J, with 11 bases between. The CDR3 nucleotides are TGTGCCAGCAGCTTGGAGGTCAGAACCTACGAGCAGTACTTC. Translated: CASSLEVRTYEQYF.

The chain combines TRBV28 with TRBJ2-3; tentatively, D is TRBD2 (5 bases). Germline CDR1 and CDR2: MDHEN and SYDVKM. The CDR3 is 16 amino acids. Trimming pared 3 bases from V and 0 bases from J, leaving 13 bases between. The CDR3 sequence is CASSFGGRPSTDTQYF. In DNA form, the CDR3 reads TGTGCCAGCAGTTTTGGCGGGCGCCCTAGCACAGATACGCAGTATTTT.

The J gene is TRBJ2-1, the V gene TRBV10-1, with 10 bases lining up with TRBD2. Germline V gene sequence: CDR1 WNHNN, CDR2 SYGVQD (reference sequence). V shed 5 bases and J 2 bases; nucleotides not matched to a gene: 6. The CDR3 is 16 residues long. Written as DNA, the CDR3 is TGCGCCAGCAGTAAGACTAGCGGGCCTACCTACAATGAGCAGTTCTTC. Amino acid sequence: CASSKTSGPTYNEQFF.

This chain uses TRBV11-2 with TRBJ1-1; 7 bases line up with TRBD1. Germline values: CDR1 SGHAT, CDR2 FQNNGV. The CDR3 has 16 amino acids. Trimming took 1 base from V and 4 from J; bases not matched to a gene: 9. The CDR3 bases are TGTGCCAGCAGCTTAGTGGGCGGGGACAGCGCCACTGAAGCTTTCTTT. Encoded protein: CASSLVGGDSATEAFF.

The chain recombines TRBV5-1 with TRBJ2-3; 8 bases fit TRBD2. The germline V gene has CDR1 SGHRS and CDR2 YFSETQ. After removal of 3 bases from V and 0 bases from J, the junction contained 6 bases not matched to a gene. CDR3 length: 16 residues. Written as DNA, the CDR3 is TGCGCCAGCAGCTGGCAACTAGCGGCAAGCACAGATACGCAGTATTTT. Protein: CASSWQLAASTDTQYF. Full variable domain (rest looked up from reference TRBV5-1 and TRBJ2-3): KAGVTQTPRYLIKTRGQQVTLSCSPISGHRSVSWYQQTPGQGLQFLFEYFSETQRNKGNFPGRFSGRQFSNSRSEMNVSTLELGDSALYLCASSWQLAASTDTQYFGPGTRLTVL.

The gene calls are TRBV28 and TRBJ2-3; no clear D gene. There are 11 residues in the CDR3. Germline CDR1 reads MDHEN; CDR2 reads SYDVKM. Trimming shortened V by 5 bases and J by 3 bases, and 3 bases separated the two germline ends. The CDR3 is CASSPTDTQYF. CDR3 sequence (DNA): TGTGCCAGCAGTCCGACAGATACGCAGTATTTT.

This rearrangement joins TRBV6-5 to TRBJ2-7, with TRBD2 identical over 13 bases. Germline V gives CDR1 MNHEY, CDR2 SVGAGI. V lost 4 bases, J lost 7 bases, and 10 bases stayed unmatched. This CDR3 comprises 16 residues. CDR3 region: CASSFGTSGVSGEQYF. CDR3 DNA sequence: TGTGCCAGCAGTTTCGGGACTAGCGGGGTGAGTGGGGAGCAGTACTTC.

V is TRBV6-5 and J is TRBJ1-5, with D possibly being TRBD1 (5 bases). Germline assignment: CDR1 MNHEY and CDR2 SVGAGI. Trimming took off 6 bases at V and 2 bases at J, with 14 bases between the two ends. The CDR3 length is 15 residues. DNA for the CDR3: TGTGCCAGCAGCGGATTAGGGGCGGGCAATCAGCCCCAGCATTTT. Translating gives CASSGLGAGNQPQHF.

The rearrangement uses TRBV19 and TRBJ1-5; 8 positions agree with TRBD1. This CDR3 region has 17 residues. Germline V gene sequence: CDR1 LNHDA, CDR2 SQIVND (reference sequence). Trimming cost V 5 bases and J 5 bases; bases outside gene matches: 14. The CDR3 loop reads CASSLVTGTGGDQPQHF. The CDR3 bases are TGTGCCAGTAGTCTGGTTACCGGGACAGGAGGAGATCAGCCCCAGCATTTT.

The DNA for the CDR3 is TGTGCCAGCAGCAAAGTGGGGCGACATGCTCCCTGGGTTAATCAGCCCCAGCATTTT. Translated: CASSKVGRHAPWVNQPQHF. The chain recombines TRBV21-1 with TRBJ1-5; the DNA was not used to check the table's D call, TRBD1. TRBV21-1 is listed as a pseudogene. The CDR3 is 19 residues long.

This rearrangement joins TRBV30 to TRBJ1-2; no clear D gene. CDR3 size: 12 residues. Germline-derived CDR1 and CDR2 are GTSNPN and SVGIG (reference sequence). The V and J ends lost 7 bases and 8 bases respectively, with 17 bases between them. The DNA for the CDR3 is TGTGCCTCCCCTACATCGGCGGGCGGCTACACCTTC. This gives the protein CASPTSAGGYTF.

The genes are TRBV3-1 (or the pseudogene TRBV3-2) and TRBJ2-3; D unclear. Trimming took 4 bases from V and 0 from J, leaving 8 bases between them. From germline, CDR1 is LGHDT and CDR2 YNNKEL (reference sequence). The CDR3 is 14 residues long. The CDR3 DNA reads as TGTGCCAGCAGCCCCTCGGTTAGCACAGATACGCAGTATTTT. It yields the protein CASSPSVSTDTQYF.

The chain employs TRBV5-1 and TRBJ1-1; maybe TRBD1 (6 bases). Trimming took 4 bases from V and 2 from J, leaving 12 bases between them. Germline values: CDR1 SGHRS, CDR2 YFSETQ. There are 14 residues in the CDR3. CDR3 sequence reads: CASSPGAFNTEAFF. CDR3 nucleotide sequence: TGCGCCAGCAGCCCAGGGGCATTTAACACTGAAGCTTTCTTT.